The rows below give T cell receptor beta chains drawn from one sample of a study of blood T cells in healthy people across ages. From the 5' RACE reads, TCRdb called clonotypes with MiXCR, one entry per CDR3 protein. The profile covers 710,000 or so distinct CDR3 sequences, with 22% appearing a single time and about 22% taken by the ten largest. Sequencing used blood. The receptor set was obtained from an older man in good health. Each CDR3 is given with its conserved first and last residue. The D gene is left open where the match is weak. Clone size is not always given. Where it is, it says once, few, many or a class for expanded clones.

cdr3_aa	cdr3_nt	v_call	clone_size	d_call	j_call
CSVGMDRKGYTF	TGCAGCGTGGGAATGGACAGAAAGGGCTACACCTTC	TRBV29-1	few	-	TRBJ1-2
CASSLVLDTDTQYF	TGCGCCAGCAGCTTGGTCCTCGACACAGATACGCAGTATTTT	TRBV5-1	-	-	TRBJ2-3
CASSVTSGSTDTQYF	TGTGCCAGCAGCGTGACTAGCGGGAGCACAGATACGCAGTATTTT	TRBV9	few	TRBD2	TRBJ2-3
CASSLPLAGPTTDTQYF	TGCGCCAGCAGCTTGCCACTAGCGGGCCCTACCACAGATACGCAGTATTTT	TRBV5-1	-	TRBD2	TRBJ2-3
CASSPYGLTFGSNEKLFF	TGTGCCAGCAGCCCTTACGGTTTAACCTTCGGATCCAATGAAAAACTGTTTTTT	TRBV7-2	-	-	TRBJ1-4
CASAGDPTDTQYF	TGTGCCAGCGCGGGAGACCCCACAGATACGCAGTATTTT	TRBV11-1	few	TRBD2	TRBJ2-3
CSARIGGGDTQYF	TGCAGTGCTAGGATAGGCGGAGGGGATACGCAGTATTTT	TRBV20-1	-	-	TRBJ2-3
CASSQDGGGIYGYTF	TGCGCCAGCAGCCAAGATGGCGGGGGGATCTATGGCTACACCTTC	TRBV4-3	-	-	TRBJ1-2
CATSRVRDSYGYTF	TGTGCCACCAGCAGGGTTCGGGACAGCTATGGCTACACCTTC	TRBV15	-	TRBD1	TRBJ1-2
CASSKGLGGTQYF	TGTGCCAGCAGCAAAGGTTTGGGGGGTACGCAGTATTTT	TRBV21-1	few	-	TRBJ2-3
CSAQGLGSEQFF	TGCAGCGCCCAAGGGTTAGGAAGTGAGCAGTTCTTC	TRBV29-1	many	-	TRBJ2-1
CSARDRLKNIQYF	TGCAGTGCTAGAGATCGCCTCAAAAACATTCAGTACTTC	TRBV20-1	few	-	TRBJ2-4
CSVAPIGQSVGYTF	TGCAGCGTTGCCCCCATAGGACAGTCAGTTGGCTACACCTTC	TRBV29-1	-	-	TRBJ1-2
CASRSLAGTLEQYF	TGTGCCAGCAGATCACTAGCGGGGACCTTGGAGCAGTACTTC	TRBV12-3/TRBV12-4	-	TRBD2	TRBJ2-5
CTSSFPGQMRGYTF	TGTACCAGCAGCTTTCCAGGACAGATGCGAGGCTACACCTTC	TRBV7-2	-	-	TRBJ1-2
CSARDLGAEAFF	TGCAGTGCTAGAGATTTAGGGGCTGAAGCTTTCTTT	TRBV20-1	few	-	TRBJ1-1
CASRGTGGGMYGYTF	TGTGCCAGCAGGGGGACAGGGGGGGGAATGTATGGCTACACCTTC	TRBV27	-	TRBD1	TRBJ1-2
CASSNADRGDTSYEQYF	TGCGCCAGCAGCAATGCCGACAGGGGGGATACCTCCTACGAGCAGTACTTC	TRBV5-1	few	TRBD1	TRBJ2-7
CASSPRHGPSYEQYF	TGTGCCAGCAGCCCCCGACATGGACCCTCCTACGAGCAGTACTTC	TRBV7-6	few	-	TRBJ2-7
CATSGGVTGNTIYF	TGTGCCACCAGTGGTGGGGTGACTGGAAACACCATATATTTT	TRBV24-1	-	-	TRBJ1-3
CASSLGPAAGGYTF	TGTGCCAGCAGCTTAGGGCCAGCCGCCGGCGGCTACACCTTC	TRBV11-2	few	-	TRBJ1-2
CASSQGVVEAYEQYF	TGTGCCAGCAGCCAAGGGGTAGTGGAAGCCTACGAGCAGTACTTC	TRBV3-1	few	-	TRBJ2-7
CASSDGGAVNTEAFF	TGTGCCAGCAGTGACGGGGGCGCCGTAAACACTGAAGCTTTCTTT	TRBV6-1	-	-	TRBJ1-1
CASSPSGGAGDTQYF	TGTGCCAGCAGCCCTAGCGGGGGGGCGGGAGATACGCAGTATTTT	TRBV12-3/TRBV12-4	-	TRBD2	TRBJ2-3
CASSLRTALQETQYF	TGCGCCAGCAGCTTAAGGACAGCGCTCCAAGAGACCCAGTACTTC	TRBV5-1	few	-	TRBJ2-5
CASSPFRDPGETQYF	TGTGCCAGCTCACCGTTTCGGGACCCGGGAGAGACCCAGTACTTC	TRBV18	few	-	TRBJ2-5
CASSFVTITEAFF	TGTGCCAGCAGCTTCGTGACAATCACTGAAGCTTTCTTT	TRBV5-6	few	-	TRBJ1-1
CSSSYTGGQETQYF	TGCAGCTCTTCATACACAGGGGGCCAAGAGACCCAGTACTTC	TRBV29-1	few	TRBD1	TRBJ2-5
CASSTYRGGEKPFF	TGTGCCAGCAGCACCTACAGGGGGGGCGAAAAACCGTTTTTT	TRBV7-9	few	TRBD1	TRBJ1-4
CSARSGREPDTQYF	TGCAGTGCTAGAAGCGGGAGGGAGCCAGATACGCAGTATTTT	TRBV20-1	few	TRBD2	TRBJ2-3
CSGGQGGNQPQHF	TGCAGCGGCGGACAGGGCGGCAATCAGCCCCAGCATTTT	TRBV29-1	-	TRBD1	TRBJ1-5
CATSPVLGTDTQYF	TGTGCCACCTCGCCTGTGTTGGGCACAGATACGCAGTATTTT	TRBV12-3/TRBV12-4	many	-	TRBJ2-3
CASSLGGERGETQYF	TGCGCCAGCAGTCTGGGCGGGGAGAGGGGAGAGACCCAGTACTTC	TRBV5-1	-	-	TRBJ2-5
CATSRGPLDTQYF	TGTGCCACCAGCAGGGGCCCCCTGGATACGCAGTATTTT	TRBV15	-	-	TRBJ2-3
CSARTDRDEQFF	TGCAGTGCTAGGACAGATAGGGATGAGCAGTTCTTC	TRBV20-1	-	-	TRBJ2-1
CASSPDVGLMNTEAFF	TGCGCCAGCAGCCCGGATGTGGGCCTCATGAACACTGAAGCTTTCTTT	TRBV5-1	few	-	TRBJ1-1
CASSLMGGRLGNTEAFF	TGTGCCAGCAGCTTAATGGGGGGACGGTTGGGGAACACTGAAGCTTTCTTT	TRBV7-3	-	-	TRBJ1-1
CATSDFQAVSYNEQFF	TGTGCCACCAGTGATTTTCAAGCGGTCTCCTACAATGAGCAGTTCTTC	TRBV24-1	few	-	TRBJ2-1
CASNSGTEPEKLFF	TGTGCCAGCAACTCGGGGACCGAACCTGAAAAACTGTTTTTT	TRBV7-9	-	-	TRBJ1-4
CASSSKRTTDTQYF	TGTGCCAGCAGCAGCAAGAGGACAACAGATACGCAGTATTTT	TRBV7-2	-	-	TRBJ2-3
CSVGDGVLAFF	TGCAGCGTTGGGGACGGGGTTTTAGCTTTCTTT	TRBV29-1	many	-	TRBJ1-1
CANSLVGTGANEQFF	TGTGCCAACAGCTTGGTGGGGACAGGGGCAAATGAGCAGTTCTTC	TRBV7-8	-	TRBD1	TRBJ2-1
CASSRGDLTGGAFF	TGCGCCAGCAGCCGGGGGGACCTCACAGGGGGCGCTTTCTTT	TRBV5-1	-	TRBD1	TRBJ1-1
CSVEPSGTSGANVLTF	TGCAGCGTTGAACCGTCCGGGACGTCAGGGGCCAACGTCCTGACTTTC	TRBV29-1	once	-	TRBJ2-6
CASSAADRGQGEKLFF	TGTGCCAGCAGCGCAGCTGACAGGGGGCAGGGTGAAAAACTGTTTTTT	TRBV7-9	few	TRBD1	TRBJ1-4
CASSLNHVSKRYEQYF	TGTGCCAGCAGTTTAAATCACGTGTCGAAACGCTACGAGCAGTACTTC	TRBV27	-	-	TRBJ2-7
CASSPIEQGSYGYTF	TGTGCCAGCAGCCCGATTGAACAGGGGTCCTATGGCTACACCTTC	TRBV7-6	-	TRBD1	TRBJ1-2
CASSPLSREQYF	TGTGCCAGCTCACCACTTTCCCGGGAGCAGTACTTC	TRBV18	-	-	TRBJ2-7
CASSPEIAGGYNEQFF	TGCGCCAGCAGCCCCGAAATAGCGGGGGGGTACAATGAGCAGTTCTTC	TRBV5-1	-	TRBD2	TRBJ2-1
CASSQEPGRTGELFF	TGTGCCAGCAGCCAAGAGCCGGGTAGGACCGGGGAGCTGTTTTTT	TRBV3-1	-	-	TRBJ2-2
CASSLVGGGAADTQYF	TGTGCCAGCAGCTTAGTCGGCGGGGGGGCAGCAGATACGCAGTATTTT	TRBV7-8	many	TRBD2	TRBJ2-3
CATSYDRPIAKNIQYF	TGTGCCACCAGCTACGACAGGCCAATCGCCAAAAACATTCAGTACTTC	TRBV15	few	-	TRBJ2-4
CASSLLDRDTYGYTF	TGTGCCAGCTCACTGCTTGACCGGGACACCTATGGCTACACCTTC	TRBV18	many	-	TRBJ1-2
CSAQRSSSSYNEQFF	TGCAGTGCGCAGAGATCGAGTAGCTCCTACAATGAGCAGTTCTTC	TRBV20-1	few	-	TRBJ2-1
CASSFLRGTGNTIYF	TGTGCCAGCAGCTTCCTCAGGGGTACTGGAAACACCATATATTTT	TRBV5-6	many	-	TRBJ1-3
CASSPGGASTEAFF	TGCGCCAGCAGCCCCGGGGGGGCGAGCACTGAAGCTTTCTTT	TRBV4-1	few	-	TRBJ1-1
CASRKRGQYNEQFF	TGTGCCAGCAGGAAGCGGGGGCAGTACAATGAGCAGTTCTTC	TRBV6-5	-	TRBD2	TRBJ2-1
CSVDRDSFDEQYF	TGCAGCGTTGATCGGGACAGTTTCGACGAGCAGTACTTC	TRBV29-1	-	TRBD1	TRBJ2-7
CASSPRDRGSEQYF	TGCGCCAGCAGCCCCCGGGACAGGGGCTCCGAGCAGTACTTC	TRBV5-1	few	TRBD1	TRBJ2-7
CASKLDSVIQETQYF	TGTGCCAGCAAGCTGGACAGTGTTATCCAAGAGACCCAGTACTTC	TRBV2	few	-	TRBJ2-5